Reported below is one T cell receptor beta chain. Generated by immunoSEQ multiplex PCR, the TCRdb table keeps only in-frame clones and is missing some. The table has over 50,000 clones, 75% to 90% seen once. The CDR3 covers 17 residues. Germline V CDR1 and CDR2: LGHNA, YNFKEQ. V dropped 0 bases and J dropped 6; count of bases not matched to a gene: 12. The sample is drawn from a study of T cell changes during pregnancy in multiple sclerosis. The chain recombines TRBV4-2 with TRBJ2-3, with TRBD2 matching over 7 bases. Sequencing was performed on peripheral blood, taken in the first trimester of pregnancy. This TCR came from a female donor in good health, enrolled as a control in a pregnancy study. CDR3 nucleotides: TGTGCCAGCAGCCAAGATCAGTGGGACTACATCAGGGATACGCAGTATTTT. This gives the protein CASSQDQWDYIRDTQYF.